This T cell receptor beta chain is from a study of blood T cell repertoires in COVID-19. For the study at large: Donors in the United States, Italy and Spain gave samples during acute or convalescent COVID-19. PBMCs, B-cell-depleted T cells, or T cells were the source of the cDNA or gDNA that made up the material.

As handled by the study authors: Nucleated cell number was recorded as an estimate derived from reference gene primer amplification. Clones were read by immunoSEQ multiplex PCR, and TCRdb kept only the in-frame ones, dropping some. V and J calls and clone size are those listed in that table; D and trimming were worked out from the DNA. The sample has around 150,000 clones, 79% seen once; the top ten hold about 9%. Trimming took 3 bases from V and 6 from J, leaving 10 bases between them. The germline gives CDR1 MNHEY, CDR2 SMNVEV (reference sequence). The CDR3 spans 13 residues. The chain recombines TRBV27 with TRBJ2-3; D may be TRBD2 (6 bases). This sequence was found in a man aged 45-60 years with active or convalescent COVID-19. Source material: peripheral blood. The CDR3 bases are TGTGCCAGCAGTTTGGAGGGACTGGATACGCAGTATTTT. Amino acid sequence: CASSLEGLDTQYF.